This T cell receptor (beta chain) comes out of a study of blood T cells in healthy people across ages (dated by TCRdb to about 2015). Study-wide context: In model experiments, roughly one uniquely barcoded TCR beta cDNA molecule per two T cells was captured by template switching. To avoid experimental bias, donors of different ages were randomly spread across the sequencing lanes. Using the same blood draw, the study looked at two additional independent replicas of 1 million unique cDNA reads for two donors, one aged 18 to 30 and the other aged 80 or older. The study measured age-related changes in TCR beta repertoire diversity using deep sequencing normalized with unique cDNA molecular identifiers. Donors were grouped into four age groups: young (average approximately 15 years), middle-aged (39), aged (roughly 67) and long-lived (around 82).

The library was built by means of 5' RACE. TCRdb shows the sequencer as Illumina HiSeq 2500. A second PCR of about 7 to 12 cycles was run with a J-beta primer mix and a sample-barcoded 5' primer. A template-switch 5' adaptor carrying 12 random nucleotides introduced a unique molecular identifier onto each TCR beta cDNA molecule. Each sample yielded at least 3 million CDR3-containing paired-end reads. First-strand cDNA was synthesized from all RNA with the Mint cDNA synthesis kit, primed by a TRBC-specific oligonucleotide. All cDNA was treated with uracil-DNA glycosylase and then went through a first 18-cycle PCR with the universal primers M1SS and BC2_uni_R. The study's own analysis went as follows. Each sample was normalized by randomly selecting 1 million high-quality reads, each carrying a distinct molecular identifier. Reads with shared molecular identifiers were discarded instead of being binned into consensus sequences. MiTCR, with a Q25 quality threshold and the strictest error-elimination algorithm, was used for CDR3 identification, clonotype clustering and error correction. A nonparametric unseen species model with Euler transformation was used to estimate a lower bound on total TCR beta diversity. Using fastp trimming at Q25 and MiXCR clonotype assembly, TCRdb reanalyzed the public sequencing data and kept in-frame beta chains. CDR3 protein sequences are deduplicated, and each keeps its most common genes and DNA. These V and J calls originate from TCRdb's pipeline instead of the authors' own analysis. Here the sample has fewer than 2,000,000 distinct CDR3 sequences; around 35% occur a single time. The top ten clonotypes cover 11% of the sample.

What the research found in general, with its limitations: Compared with the aged group, the long-lived group had more naive CD4+ T cells, fewer expanded clones and increased TCR diversity, a pattern suggesting age selection. Because profiling used bulk unsorted PBMCs, naive and antigen-experienced compartments could not be compared conclusively. As age increased, observed TCR beta diversity per million T cells dropped in a roughly linear way, and a significant reduction was already evident by age around 41. Estimates of total diversity based on one million sequenced T cells were considered lower bounds and underestimates. A strong correlation was found between observed TCR beta diversity and the percentage of naive T cells measured by flow cytometry. The CMV infection status of donors was not known, potentially confounding age-related changes in expanded clonotypes.

The sample holds a few counts of this clonotype. The antigen this receptor binds is unknown. No base-level quality is on record; no much larger clone is a single base apart. Systemically healthy Caucasian individuals from Russia, some 36 in total and aged roughly 6 to 100 years, were included as donors. Around 9.9 milliliters of peripheral blood were collected from each donor into EDTA-treated Vacutainer tubes. Ficoll-Paque density-gradient centrifugation was used to isolate PBMCs, with at least 6 million per sample. Total RNA was extracted from PBMCs with Trizol reagent, with at least 5.5 micrograms obtained per sample. For every donor, flow cytometry on a PBMC aliquot measured the percentage of naive CD45RAhigh/CD27high T cells. The TCR originated in a woman aged 25 to 39 in good health. What was sequenced was blood.

Here is the DNA: TGCAGTGCTCGGGACCCTTCGCGGGGAGGGACTGAAGCTTTCTTT. It codes for CSARDPSRGGTEAFF. This receptor chain uses TRBV20-1 and TRBJ1-1; tentative D gene TRBD1, with 5 bases matching. Based on the germline V gene (reference sequence), the CDR1 and CDR2 sequences are DFQATT and SNEGSKA. The CDR3 runs 15 residues from the cysteine to the phenylalanine. The DNA shown is the 45-base CDR3, in frame from base 1. A distance of 21 bases separates the germline ends of V and J, which lose 5 bases and 5 bases respectively.